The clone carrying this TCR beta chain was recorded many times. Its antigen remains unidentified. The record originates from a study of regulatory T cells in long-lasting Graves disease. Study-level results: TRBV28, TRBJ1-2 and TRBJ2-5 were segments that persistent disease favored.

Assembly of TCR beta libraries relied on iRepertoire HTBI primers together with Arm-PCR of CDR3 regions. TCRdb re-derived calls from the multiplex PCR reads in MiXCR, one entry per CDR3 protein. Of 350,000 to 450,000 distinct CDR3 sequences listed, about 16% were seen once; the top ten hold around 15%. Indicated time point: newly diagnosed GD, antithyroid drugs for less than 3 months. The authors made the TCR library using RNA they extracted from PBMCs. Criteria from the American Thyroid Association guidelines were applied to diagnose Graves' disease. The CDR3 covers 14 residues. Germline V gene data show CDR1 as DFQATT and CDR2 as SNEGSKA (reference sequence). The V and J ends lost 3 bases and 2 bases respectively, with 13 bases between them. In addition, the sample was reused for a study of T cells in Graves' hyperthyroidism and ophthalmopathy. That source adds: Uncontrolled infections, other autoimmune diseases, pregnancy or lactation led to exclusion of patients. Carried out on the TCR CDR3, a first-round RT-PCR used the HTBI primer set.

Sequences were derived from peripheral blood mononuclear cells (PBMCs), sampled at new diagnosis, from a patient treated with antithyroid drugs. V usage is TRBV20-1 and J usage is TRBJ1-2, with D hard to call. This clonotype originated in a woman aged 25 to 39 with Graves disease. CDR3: CSASPGLPNYGYTF. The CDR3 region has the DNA TGCAGTGCTAGCCCCGGACTCCCGAACTATGGCTACACCTTC.